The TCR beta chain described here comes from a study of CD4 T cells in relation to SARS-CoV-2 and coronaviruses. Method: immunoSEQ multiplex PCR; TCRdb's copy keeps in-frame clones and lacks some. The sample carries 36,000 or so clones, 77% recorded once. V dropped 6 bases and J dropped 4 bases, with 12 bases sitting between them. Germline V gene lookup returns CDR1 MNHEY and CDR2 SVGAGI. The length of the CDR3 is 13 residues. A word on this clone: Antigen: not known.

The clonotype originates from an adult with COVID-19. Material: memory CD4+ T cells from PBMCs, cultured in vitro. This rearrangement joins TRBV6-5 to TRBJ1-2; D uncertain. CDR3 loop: CASRKDPLYGYTF. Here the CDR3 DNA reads TGTGCCAGCAGAAAGGACCCCCTCTATGGCTACACCTTC.